This note documents a single T cell receptor (beta chain) sequence. Original processing methods: Quantification of nucleated cells was approximated via reference gene primer amplification. Sequencing was performed with immunoSEQ multiplex PCR; in TCRdb, only in-frame clones are kept and a portion is missing. V, J and clone size are those of that table, while D and trimming were read from the DNA. The table shows 200,000 or so clones, with about nine tenths occurring only once. The record originates from a study of blood T cell repertoires in COVID-19. This CDR3 spans 15 amino acids. The ends lost 0 bases at V and 2 bases at J; junction bases unmatched: 1. The germline gives CDR1 SGHRS, CDR2 YFSETQ.

The rearrangement joins TRBV5-1 to TRBJ2-1; TRBD2 aligns across 8 bases. This TCR was sampled from a man in his sixties who had recovered from COVID-19. Sequenced sample: peripheral blood. The CDR3 DNA reads as TGCGCCAGCAGCTTGGTAGCGGGGACCTACAATGAGCAGTTCTTC. Protein product: CASSLVAGTYNEQFF.